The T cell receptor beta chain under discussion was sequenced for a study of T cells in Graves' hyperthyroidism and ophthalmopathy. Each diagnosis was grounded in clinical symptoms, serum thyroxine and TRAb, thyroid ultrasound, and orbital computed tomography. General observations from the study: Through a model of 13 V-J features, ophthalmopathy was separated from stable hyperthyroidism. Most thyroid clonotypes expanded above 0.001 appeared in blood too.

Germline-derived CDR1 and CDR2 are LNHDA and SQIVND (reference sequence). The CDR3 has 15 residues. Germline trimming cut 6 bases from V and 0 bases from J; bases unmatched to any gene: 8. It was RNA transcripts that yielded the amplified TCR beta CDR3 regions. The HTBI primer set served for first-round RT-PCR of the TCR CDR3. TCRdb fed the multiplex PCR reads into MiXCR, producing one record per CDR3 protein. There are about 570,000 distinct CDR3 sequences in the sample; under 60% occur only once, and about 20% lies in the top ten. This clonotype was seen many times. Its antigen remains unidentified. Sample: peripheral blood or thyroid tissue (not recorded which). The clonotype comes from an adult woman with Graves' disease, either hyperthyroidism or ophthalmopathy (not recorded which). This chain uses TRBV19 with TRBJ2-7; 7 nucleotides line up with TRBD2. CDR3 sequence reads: CASSAEAGASYEQYF. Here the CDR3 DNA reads TGTGCCAGTAGCGCTGAGGCGGGAGCCTCCTACGAGCAGTACTTC.